This T cell receptor (beta chain) was identified during a study of T cells of healthy individuals. TCRdb re-derived calls from the 5' RACE reads in MiXCR, one entry per CDR3 protein. The sample lists about 82,000 distinct CDR3 sequences; approximately 5.4% were seen once. The germline CDR1 and CDR2 sequences are SGHTA and FQGTGA. CDR3 length equals 13 residues. V lost 3 bases and J lost 5, with 10 bases in between. The receptor's source is a female donor in good health. V usage is TRBV7-3 and J usage is TRBJ1-1; no firm D call. For the CDR3, the DNA is TGTGCCAGCAGCTTTGGGGAAGTGACTGAAGCTTTCTTT. As protein: CASSFGEVTEAFF.